These T cell receptor beta chains were read from a single sample in a study of cytomegalovirus exposure and HLA in healthy donors. This table comes from immunoSEQ multiplex PCR, and its TCRdb copy is limited to in-frame clones, with some not included. The clone table shows 130,000 or so clones, with the ten largest holding roughly 1.4%. Sequencing used PBMCs. These receptors were taken from a middle-aged woman in good health and CMV-seronegative. Each CDR3 is given with its conserved first and last residue. D genes are given only for firm matches.

TRBV28,TRBJ1-5,NA,19,CASSFGLAGGNMVKQPQHF,TGTGCCAGCAGTTTTGGGCTAGCGGGGGGGAACATGGTCAAGCAGCCCCAGCATTTT
TRBV18,TRBJ1-1,NA,14,CASSPMAVNTEAFF,TGTGCCAGCTCACCAATGGCCGTTAACACTGAAGCTTTCTTT
TRBV6-4,TRBJ1-6,TRBD1,13,CATRQGIGSPLHF,TGTGCCACCCGACAGGGAATAGGTTCACCCCTCCACTTT
TRBV18,TRBJ2-2,TRBD1,15,CASSLTGGDTGELFF,TGTGCCAGCTCACTCACAGGGGGCGATACCGGGGAGCTGTTTTTT
TRBV10-3,TRBJ2-7,TRBD1,15,CAISDSGTGIYEQYF,TGTGCCATCAGTGATTCCGGGACAGGGATCTACGAGCAGTACTTC
TRBV5-4,TRBJ1-4,TRBD1,14,CASSSGQGKEKLFF,TGTGCCAGCAGCTCAGGACAGGGGAAAGAAAAACTGTTTTTT
TRBV7-3,TRBJ2-3,NA,15,CASSFVGEAGDTQYF,TGTGCCAGCAGCTTTGTCGGGGAGGCAGGAGATACGCAGTATTTT
TRBV6-6,TRBJ2-7,TRBD1,15,CASTLAGGFRDEQYF,TGTGCCAGCACCCTGGCAGGGGGCTTTAGGGACGAGCAGTACTTC
TRBV4-3,TRBJ1-1,NA,15,CASSQAPRGGWDAFF,TGCGCCAGCAGCCAGGCCCCAAGGGGGGGGTGGGATGCCTTCTTT
TRBV19,TRBJ1-2,TRBD1,14,CASSTNTGGSGYTF,TGTGCCAGTAGTACGAATACAGGGGGCTCTGGCTACACCTTC
TRBV2,TRBJ2-3,TRBD2,15,CASSLSGDSTDTQYF,TGTGCCAGCAGTCTTAGCGGGGACAGCACAGATACGCAGTATTTT
TRBV5-1,TRBJ2-3,TRBD1,15,CASSTSGTGSDTQYF,TGCGCCAGCAGCACCTCCGGGACAGGGTCAGATACGCAGTATTTT
TRBV6-5,TRBJ2-7,NA,13,CASSYTGSYEQYF,TGTGCCAGCAGTTACACGGGGTCCTACGAGCAGTACTTC
TRBV6-6,TRBJ1-5,NA,15,CASSLGGAGNQPQHF,TGTGCCAGCAGTCTGGGGGGGGCTGGCAATCAGCCCCAGCATTTT
TRBV29-1,TRBJ1-4,NA,11,CSVEENEKLFF,TGCAGCGTTGAGGAGAACGAAAAACTGTTTTTT
TRBV18,TRBJ1-1,TRBD1,14,CASSPGQENTEAFF,TGTGCCAGCTCACCGGGACAGGAGAACACTGAAGCTTTCTTT
TRBV4-3,TRBJ1-4,TRBD1,19,CASSQTTGQGGATNEKLFF,TGCGCCAGCAGCCAAACCACCGGACAGGGAGGGGCCACTAATGAAAAACTGTTTTTT
TRBV5-1,TRBJ1-1,NA,14,CASSPLQGITEAFF,TGCGCCAGCAGCCCCCTACAGGGAATCACTGAAGCTTTCTTT
TRBV2,TRBJ2-7,NA,14,CASSDRRTAYEQYF,TGTGCCAGCAGTGACCGCCGGACAGCCTACGAGCAGTACTTC
TRBV4-3,TRBJ1-2,NA,14,CASSQDRVPYGYTF,TGCGCCAGCAGCCAAGACAGGGTACCCTATGGCTACACCTTC
TRBV5-5,TRBJ1-3,TRBD1,16,CASSRTGARSGNTIYF,TGTGCCAGCAGCCGGACAGGGGCCCGCTCTGGAAACACCATATATTTT
TRBV5-4,TRBJ2-3,NA,12,CASSFSSDTQYF,TGTGCCAGCAGCTTTTCGAGTGATACGCAGTATTTT
TRBV27,TRBJ1-5,TRBD1,16,CASSFAGQGARQPQHF,TGTGCCAGCAGTTTCGCTGGACAGGGGGCCCGACAGCCCCAGCATTTT
TRBV5-1,TRBJ2-1,NA,14,CASSPRGSINEQFF,TGCGCCAGCAGCCCCCGGGGGTCTATCAATGAGCAGTTCTTC
TRBV6-6,TRBJ1-1,NA,12,CASSAPRDEAFF,TGTGCCAGCAGTGCGCCTCGGGATGAAGCTTTCTTT
TRBV4-3,TRBJ1-2,TRBD1,17,CASSQSLRTGGIYGYTF,TGCGCCAGCAGCCAATCACTCCGTACAGGGGGTATCTATGGCTACACCTTC
TRBV5-4,TRBJ1-6,TRBD1,14,CASSLWTGGGALHF,TGTGCCAGCAGCTTGTGGACAGGGGGTGGGGCCCTCCACTTT
TRBV7-9,TRBJ2-3,NA,14,CASSLSSSTDTQYF,TGTGCCAGCAGCTTAAGCTCAAGCACAGATACGCAGTATTTT
TRBV6-4,TRBJ1-6,TRBD1,13,CASADRGNSPLHF,TGTGCCAGCGCCGACAGGGGCAATTCACCCCTCCACTTT
TRBV7-9,TRBJ2-1,NA,12,CASSFQGLEQFF,TGTGCCAGCAGCTTTCAGGGGCTTGAGCAGTTCTTC
TRBV19,TRBJ1-2,NA,13,CASSISYRYGYTF,TGTGCCAGTAGTATCTCCTACAGGTACGGCTACACCTTC
TRBV19,TRBJ2-6,TRBD1,17,CASSPRGLRRGANVLTF,TGTGCCAGTAGTCCCAGGGGGCTCCGGAGAGGGGCCAACGTCCTGACTTTC
TRBV28,TRBJ2-4,NA,13,CASRFQGRDIQYF,TGTGCCAGCAGGTTTCAGGGGAGGGACATTCAGTACTTC
TRBV7-2,TRBJ2-6,NA,17,CASSRQILRSGANVLTF,TGTGCCAGCAGCCGACAGATCCTCCGATCTGGGGCCAACGTCCTGACTTTC
TRBV5-1,TRBJ1-6,NA,19,CASSLEGQGQFSYNSPLHF,TGCGCCAGCAGCTTGGAGGGGCAGGGTCAATTCTCCTATAATTCACCCCTCCACTTT
TRBV10-1,TRBJ1-2,TRBD1,13,CASSEAGQGGYTF,TGCGCCAGCAGTGAGGCTGGACAGGGAGGCTACACCTTC
TRBV6-6,TRBJ1-2,TRBD1,16,CASSYPIGQGANGYTF,TGTGCCAGCAGTTACCCTATTGGACAGGGGGCTAATGGCTACACCTTC
TRBV19,TRBJ1-5,NA,13,CASSRDIYQPQHF,TGTGCCAGTAGTCGGGACATATATCAGCCCCAGCATTTT
TRBV6-5,TRBJ1-5,TRBD1,15,CASSPDRRSNQPQHF,TGTGCCAGCAGCCCGGACAGGAGAAGCAATCAGCCCCAGCATTTT
TRBV7-9,TRBJ1-6,NA,13,CASRPDSGSPLHF,TGTGCCAGCAGGCCAGACTCGGGTTCACCCCTCCACTTT
TRBV7-9,TRBJ1-1,NA,16,CASSPRTWTANTEAFF,TGTGCCAGCAGCCCGAGGACGTGGACAGCGAACACTGAAGCTTTCTTT
TRBV6-4,TRBJ2-7,NA,14,CASSENQGHYEQYF,TGTGCCAGCAGTGAAAACCAGGGACACTACGAGCAGTACTTC
TRBV2,TRBJ2-5,TRBD2,15,CASRGLAGDQETQYF,TGTGCCAGCAGGGGGCTAGCGGGGGACCAAGAGACCCAGTACTTC
TRBV5-4,TRBJ1-2,TRBD1,15,CASSLAGQGARGYTF,TGTGCCAGCAGCTTGGCGGGACAGGGGGCGCGTGGCTACACCTTC
TRBV9,TRBJ2-1,TRBD2,18,CASSGLTSGGYSYNEQFF,TGTGCCAGCAGCGGACTGACTAGCGGGGGTTACTCCTACAATGAGCAGTTCTTC
TRBV7-3,TRBJ1-6,NA,15,CASSSHGGTHSPLHF,TGTGCCAGCAGCTCCCACGGAGGTACTCATTCACCCCTCCACTTT
TRBV5-1,TRBJ1-1,TRBD1,13,CASKVSGQGITFF,TGCGCCAGCAAGGTTTCGGGACAGGGGATAACTTTCTTT
TRBV18,TRBJ2-5,NA,12,CASSSERETQYF,TGTGCCAGCTCATCAGAGCGAGAGACCCAGTACTTC
TRBV5-1,TRBJ1-2,NA,14,CASREGGPNYGYTF,TGCGCCAGCAGAGAAGGAGGGCCTAACTATGGCTACACCTTC
TRBV19,TRBJ1-2,NA,13,CASSAGPSYGYTF,TGTGCCAGTAGTGCGGGTCCCTCCTATGGCTACACCTTC
TRBV2,TRBJ1-3,NA,16,CASSEALTDSGNTIYF,TGTGCCAGCAGTGAAGCGCTGACAGACTCTGGAAACACCATATATTTT
TRBV9,TRBJ2-1,TRBD2,15,CASSPTSGGAGEQFF,TGTGCCAGCAGCCCAACTAGCGGGGGGGCCGGCGAGCAGTTCTTC